Sequencing of this T cell receptor beta chain was carried out in a study of blood T cells in healthy people across ages. Broader study findings: Because donor CMV status was unknown, expanded clonotype changes were possibly confounded. With age, beta diversity per million T cells declined roughly linearly, significantly by around 43.

Collection of about 9.4 milliliters of peripheral blood was performed for each donor. Remarks on this clonotype: Its antigen remains unidentified.

The authors ran a second PCR of roughly 6 to 12 cycles using a sample-barcoded 5' primer and a J-beta primer mix. A 12-random-nucleotide template-switch adaptor tagged each cDNA molecule. TCRdb redid the calling of the 5' RACE reads with MiXCR, one entry per CDR3 protein. The sample lists fewer than 2 million distinct CDR3 sequences; about 39% were seen once. V was cut by 2 bases and J by 3 bases, with 14 bases left in between. Germline V CDR1 and CDR2: SGHKS, YYEKEE (reference sequence). The CDR3 runs to 15 residues. The TCR sequence derives from a human donor in good health. The chain carries TRBV5-5 and TRBJ1-2; D not resolved. The sample comprised blood. The CDR3 spells CASSFSGSTDYGYTF. Here the CDR3 DNA reads TGTGCCAGCAGCTTTTCCGGATCCACGGACTATGGCTACACCTTC.